The rows below give T cell receptor beta chains drawn from one sample of a study of blood T cells in healthy people across ages. TCRdb processed the 5' RACE reads anew with MiXCR; each CDR3 protein has one entry. In the table there are approximately 1,000,000 distinct CDR3 sequences, 45% of which are singletons. The specimen sequenced was blood. The receptors shown here come from a woman aged 60 to 75 in good health. Both conserved end residues are part of each CDR3. The order of the fields is clone size, J gene, CDR3 length, V gene, D gene, CDR3 DNA, CDR3 protein. D genes are given only for firm matches. Clone size is shown for a subset of rows, as once, few, many or a class of expanded clone.

NA TRBJ1-5 15 TRBV7-9 NA TGTGCCAGCAGCTTAGGCCGTCAGGGACATCAGCCCCAGCATTTT CASSLGRQGHQPQHF
NA TRBJ1-5 20 TRBV7-7 TRBD1 TGTGCCAGCAGCTTGTCCCACCTTCCCCGGGACAGCCATAGCAATCAGCCCCAGCATTTT CASSLSHLPRDSHSNQPQHF
NA TRBJ1-1 14 TRBV7-8 TRBD1 TGTGCCAGCAGCCCCCGGGACAGGGGTACTGAAGCTTTCTTT CASSPRDRGTEAFF
many TRBJ2-1 13 TRBV12-3/TRBV12-4 TRBD2 TGTGCCAGCAGACCCGCTAGCGGGAACGGGCAGTTCTTC CASRPASGNGQFF
few TRBJ2-7 15 TRBV7-3 NA TGTGCCAGCAGCTTAATGTCGGGTGGAAACTACGAGCAGTACTTC CASSLMSGGNYEQYF
NA TRBJ2-1 16 TRBV20-1 TRBD2 TGCAGTGCTAGCGGACTAGCGGGTACTGTCGGCGTTGAGCAGTTCTTC CSASGLAGTVGVEQFF
NA TRBJ2-7 21 TRBV6-1 TRBD2 TGTGCCAGCAGTCAGAGGGACGTAAGAAGTCAGGCTAGCGGGAGGGGGTACGAGCAGTACTTC CASSQRDVRSQASGRGYEQYF
many TRBJ1-2 13 TRBV29-1 NA TGCAGCGTTTCACAGGGAATGGAGGCAGGCTACACCTTC CSVSQGMEAGYTF
NA TRBJ2-7 14 TRBV20-1 TRBD1 TGCAGTGCTAGTCGGACAGGTATTGGGAATGAGCAGTACTTC CSASRTGIGNEQYF
NA TRBJ2-7 17 TRBV20-1 TRBD2 TGCAGTGCAACCCGTGAGACGGCGGGAGTTCGTGGAAATGAGCAGTACTTC CSATRETAGVRGNEQYF
NA TRBJ2-1 15 TRBV7-2 NA TGTGCCAGCAGCTTAGAGACAGCCTCCTACAATGAGCAGTTCTTC CASSLETASYNEQFF
NA TRBJ2-3 14 TRBV7-9 NA TGTGCCAGCAGCTTAGGCAGGGCCCCAGATACGCAGTATTTT CASSLGRAPDTQYF
few TRBJ2-1 15 TRBV6-5 TRBD2 TGTGCCAGCAGTTACTTGGCTAGCGGGAGAAATGAGCAGTTCTTC CASSYLASGRNEQFF
NA TRBJ2-3 15 TRBV27 NA TGTGCCAGCAGTTCTTTCACTGGCAACACAGATACGCAGTATTTT CASSSFTGNTDTQYF
NA TRBJ1-3 16 TRBV5-6 TRBD1 TGTGCCAGCAGCCTTCAGACAGGGGGCGGTGGAAACACCATATATTTT CASSLQTGGGGNTIYF
NA TRBJ1-2 16 TRBV21-1 NA TGTGCCAGCAGCAAAATGGAGGGGGCTTTCGACTATGGCTACACCTTC CASSKMEGAFDYGYTF
NA TRBJ2-7 15 TRBV9 TRBD2 TGTGCCAGCAGCGCCACTGGAGCGGGGGACTACGAGCAGTACTTC CASSATGAGDYEQYF
NA TRBJ2-5 14 TRBV21-1 NA TGTGCCAGCAGCAAAATAGGACTCCAAGAGACCCAGTACTTC CASSKIGLQETQYF
NA TRBJ2-4 16 TRBV20-1 TRBD1 TGCAGTGCTAGAGAGTGGGACAGCCTAGCCAAAAACATTCAGTACTTC CSAREWDSLAKNIQYF
NA TRBJ1-3 21 TRBV11-1 NA TGTGCCAGCAGCTTAGCGCGAATCGTGGCTGGCCCACGGGACTCTGGAAACACCATATATTTT CASSLARIVAGPRDSGNTIYF
NA TRBJ2-1 16 TRBV7-6 TRBD1 TGTGCCAGCAGCTTGATCCCGACAGGGTTGGCCAATGAGCAGTTCTTC CASSLIPTGLANEQFF
NA TRBJ2-7 17 TRBV4-1 NA TGCGCCAGCAGCCAGATGACGGCCCCGAGGAGCTCCTACGAGCAGTACTTC CASSQMTAPRSSYEQYF